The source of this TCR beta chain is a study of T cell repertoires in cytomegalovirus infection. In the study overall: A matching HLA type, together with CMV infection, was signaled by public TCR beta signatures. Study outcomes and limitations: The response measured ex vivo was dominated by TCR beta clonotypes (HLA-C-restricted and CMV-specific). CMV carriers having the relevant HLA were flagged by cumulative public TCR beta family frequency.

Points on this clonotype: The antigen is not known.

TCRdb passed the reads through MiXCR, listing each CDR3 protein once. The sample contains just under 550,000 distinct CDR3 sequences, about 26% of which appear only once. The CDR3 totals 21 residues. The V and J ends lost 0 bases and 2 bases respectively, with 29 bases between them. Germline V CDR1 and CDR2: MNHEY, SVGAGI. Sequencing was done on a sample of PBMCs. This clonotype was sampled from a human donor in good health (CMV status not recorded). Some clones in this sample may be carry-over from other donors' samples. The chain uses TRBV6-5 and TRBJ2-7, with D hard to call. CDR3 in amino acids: CASSYSFGRGEGRNSAYEQYF. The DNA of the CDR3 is TGTGCCAGCAGTTACTCTTTTGGCCGCGGTGAAGGCCGAAATAGTGCCTACGAGCAGTACTTC.